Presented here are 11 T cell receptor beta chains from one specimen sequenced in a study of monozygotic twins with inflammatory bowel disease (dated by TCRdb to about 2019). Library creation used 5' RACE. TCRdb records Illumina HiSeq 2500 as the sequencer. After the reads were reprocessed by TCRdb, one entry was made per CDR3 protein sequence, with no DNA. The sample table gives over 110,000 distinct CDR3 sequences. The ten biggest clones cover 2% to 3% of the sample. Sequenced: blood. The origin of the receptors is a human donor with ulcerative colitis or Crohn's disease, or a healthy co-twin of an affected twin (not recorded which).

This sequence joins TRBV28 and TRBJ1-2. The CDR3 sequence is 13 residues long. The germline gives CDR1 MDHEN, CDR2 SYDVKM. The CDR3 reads CASRPGGGYGYTF.

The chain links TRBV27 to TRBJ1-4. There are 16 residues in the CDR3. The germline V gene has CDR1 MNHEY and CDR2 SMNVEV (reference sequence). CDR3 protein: CASSLRGYATNEKLFF. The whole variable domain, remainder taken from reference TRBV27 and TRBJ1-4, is EAQVTQNPRYLITVTGKKLTVTCSQNMNHEYMSWYRQDPGLGLRQIYYSMNVEVTDKGDVPEGYKVSRKEKRNFPLILESPSPNQTSLYFCASSLRGYATNEKLFFGSGTQLSVL.

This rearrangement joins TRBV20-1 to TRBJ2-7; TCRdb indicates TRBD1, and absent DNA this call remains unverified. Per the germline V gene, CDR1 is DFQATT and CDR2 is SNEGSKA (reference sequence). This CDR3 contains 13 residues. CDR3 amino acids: CRAPPGGSYEQYF.

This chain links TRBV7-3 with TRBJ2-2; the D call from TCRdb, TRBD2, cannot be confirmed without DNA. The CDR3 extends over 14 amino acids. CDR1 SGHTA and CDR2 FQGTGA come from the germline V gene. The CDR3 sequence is CASSRNRDGRKLFF.

CDR3 residues: CASSPRFVSLITQYF. This rearrangement joins TRBV27 to TRBJ2-3; there is no DNA to check the TCRdb D call of TRBD1. Germline V gene data show CDR1 as MNHEY and CDR2 as SMNVEV (reference sequence). This CDR3 contains 15 residues.

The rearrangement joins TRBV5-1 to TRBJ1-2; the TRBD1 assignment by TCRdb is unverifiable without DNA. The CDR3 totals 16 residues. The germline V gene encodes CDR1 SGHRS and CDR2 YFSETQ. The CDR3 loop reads CASSPSPGQENYGYTF.

The CDR3 loop is CSARDSQGLDEQYF. The chain employs TRBV20-1 and TRBJ2-7; TCRdb reports TRBD1, a call that lacks DNA to check it against. The CDR3 has 14 amino acids. The germline CDR1 and CDR2 sequences are DFQATT and SNEGSKA (reference sequence).

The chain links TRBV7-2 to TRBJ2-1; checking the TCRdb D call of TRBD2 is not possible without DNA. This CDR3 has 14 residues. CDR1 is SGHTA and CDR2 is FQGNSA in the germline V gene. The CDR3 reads CASSGGLVTDEQFF.

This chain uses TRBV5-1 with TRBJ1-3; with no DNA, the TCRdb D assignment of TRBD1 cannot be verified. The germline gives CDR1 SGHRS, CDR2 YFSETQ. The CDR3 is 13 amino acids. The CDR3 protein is CASSGAGRNTIYF.

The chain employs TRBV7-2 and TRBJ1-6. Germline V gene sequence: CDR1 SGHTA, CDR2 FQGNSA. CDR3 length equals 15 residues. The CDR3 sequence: CASSLQGLDNSPLHF.

The CDR3 is CASSQLMVAGKAGELFF. The rearrangement links TRBV23-1 to TRBJ2-2; as DNA is missing, the TRBD1 call by TCRdb cannot be tested. TRBV23-1 is classed as an ORF, of uncertain function. This CDR3 contains 17 residues.